Each of the 21 T cell receptor beta chains below was sequenced from the same sample in a study of shared clonotypes between healthy human individuals. Measured with immunoSEQ multiplex PCR; TCRdb has only the in-frame clones, and not every one. The sample gives 650,000 to 800,000 clones, roughly 72% of which show up once; around 1.8% is in the top ten. Sequencing was carried out using memory CD4+ T cells sorted from blood. Subset specified: CD45RA-negative fraction. These receptor sequences come from a woman aged 25 to 39 in good health.

The chain couples TRBV5-1 to TRBJ2-7; the match to TRBD2 covers 8 bases. Looked up from germline, CDR1 is SGHRS and CDR2 is YFSETQ. V shed 3 bases and J 0 bases; nucleotides not matched to a gene: 5. The CDR3 extends over 15 amino acids. The CDR3 region is CASSSAGGTSYEQYF. The CDR3 DNA reads TGCGCCAGCAGCTCGGCGGGGGGAACCTCCTACGAGCAGTACTTC. Full variable domain (rest looked up from reference TRBV5-1 and TRBJ2-7): KAGVTQTPRYLIKTRGQQVTLSCSPISGHRSVSWYQQTPGQGLQFLFEYFSETQRNKGNFPGRFSGRQFSNSRSEMNVSTLELGDSALYLCASSSAGGTSYEQYFGPGTRLTVT.

The chain combines TRBV28 with TRBJ1-5, with a tentative D call TRBD1 (6 bases). Per germline, CDR1 MDHEN and CDR2 SYDVKM. This CDR3 region has 15 residues. V gave up 2 bases and J gave up 2 bases, with 10 bases separating them. CDR3 sequence (DNA): TGTGCCAGCAGTTTAGCAGGGGAGGGCAATCAGCCCCAGCATTTT. Its translation: CASSLAGEGNQPQHF.

This chain links TRBV20-1 with TRBJ1-4, with D perhaps TRBD1 (5 bases). Germline V gives CDR1 DFQATT, CDR2 SNEGSKA (reference sequence). This CDR3 has 11 amino acids. With 6 bases removed from V and 8 bases from J, the gap between germline ends came to 10 bases. The CDR3 DNA follows: TGCAGTGCCCCTAGGACAGAAAAACTGTTTTTT. The encoded protein is CSAPRTEKLFF.

The chain carries TRBV4-1 and TRBJ1-1; no firm D call. Germline V gene lookup returns CDR1 MGHRA and CDR2 YSYEKL. V shed 6 bases and J shed 0 bases, with 11 bases lying between them. The CDR3 is made up of 14 amino acids. CDR3 loop: CASRQPLMNTEAFF. The CDR3 DNA is TGCGCCAGCAGACAACCCCTTATGAACACTGAAGCTTTCTTT.

The chain carries TRBV18 and TRBJ2-7, with 9 bases lining up with TRBD2. The J segment lost 3 bases and the V segment lost 3 bases, leaving 12 bases of the junction unmatched. The CDR3 runs 17 residues. Germline CDR1 reads KGHSH; CDR2 reads LQKENI. CDR3 DNA sequence: TGTGCCAGCTCACCGCCAACCCCGGCTAGCGGGAACTACGAGCAGTACTTC. Its protein product is CASSPPTPASGNYEQYF.

This chain connects TRBV6-6 to TRBJ2-7; tentatively, D is TRBD2 (7 bases). CDR1 and CDR2 (germline): MNHNY, SVGAGI (reference sequence). Deletions cut 5 bases from V and 2 bases from J, with 13 bases between. The CDR3 spans 14 residues. The CDR3 nucleotides are TGTGCCAGCAGTAACCGGGGGGACACCTACGAGCAGTACTTC. Encoded protein: CASSNRGDTYEQYF.

CDR3 nucleotides: TGTGCCTGGAGTGGACGGGGCCTACATCAGCCCCAGCATTTT. Protein product: CAWSGRGLHQPQHF. V usage is TRBV30 and J usage is TRBJ1-5; perhaps TRBD1 as D (5 bases). The CDR3 consists of 14 residues. Between the trimmed V and J ends, which lost 1 base and 5 bases, there was a span of 12 bases. CDR1 and CDR2 from the germline V gene are GTSNPN and SVGIG (reference sequence).

V gene TRBV7-9 combines with J gene TRBJ2-7; 8 positions match TRBD1. CDR1 and CDR2 from the germline V gene are SEHNR and FQNEAQ (reference sequence). Germline trimming cut 4 bases from V and 2 bases from J; bases unmatched to any gene: 4. The CDR3 runs to 14 residues. The CDR3 sequence: CASSSLTGAYEQYF. Written as DNA, the CDR3 is TGTGCCAGCAGCTCCTTGACAGGGGCCTACGAGCAGTACTTC.

There are a few counts of this clone. The chain recombines TRBV19 with TRBJ1-5, with D possibly matching TRBD1 (6 bases). The CDR3 covers 17 residues. Per germline, CDR1 LNHDA and CDR2 SQIVND (reference sequence). Between the trimmed V and J ends, which lost 8 bases and 5 bases, there was a span of 25 bases. CDR3 nucleotides: TGTGCCAGTGCCTGGACAGAGGGTAGGATCGGGGATCAGCCCCAGCATTTT. This sequence encodes CASAWTEGRIGDQPQHF.

DNA of the CDR3: TGCGCCAGCAGGCCGGGACGAGGGGTCGGTGAGCAGTTCTTC. Protein sequence: CASRPGRGVGEQFF. The V and J genes are TRBV10-2 and TRBJ2-1; D tentatively fits TRBD1 or TRBD2 (5 bases each). This CDR3 comprises 14 residues. Germline V CDR1 and CDR2: WSHSY, SAAADI. Between the trimmed V and J ends, which lost 6 bases and 9 bases, there was a span of 18 bases.

This sequence joins TRBV18 and TRBJ2-5; TRBD2 aligns across 9 bases. Trimming removed 2 bases from V and 5 bases from J; junction bases left unmatched: 9. CDR1 is KGHSH and CDR2 is LQKENI in the germline V gene. The CDR3 runs to 16 residues. The CDR3 DNA follows: TGTGCCAGCTCACCAGCAGCCCGGGCGGGAGGGGAGACCCAGTACTTC. Encoded protein: CASSPAARAGGETQYF.

CDR3 region: CASRTPLRKQYF. The DNA for the CDR3 is TGTGCCAGCAGAACGCCCCTACGGAAGCAGTACTTC. The rearrangement links TRBV6-5 to TRBJ2-7; no clear D. The CDR3 spans 12 residues. Germline V gene lookup returns CDR1 MNHEY and CDR2 SVGAGI. V was shortened by 6 bases and J by 8 bases, with 14 bases between the two germline ends.

The chain is built from TRBV19 and TRBJ1-5; D is ambiguous. The CDR3 has 14 residues. Trimming removed 10 bases at V and 6 bases at J, with 19 bases between. From germline, CDR1 is LNHDA and CDR2 SQIVND (reference sequence). The CDR3 reads CATIPLARPQPQHF. The DNA for the CDR3 is TGTGCCACCATCCCTCTGGCCAGGCCTCAGCCCCAGCATTTT.

This chain connects TRBV2 to TRBJ2-3; tentative D call: TRBD2 (6 bases). The V gene lost 6 bases and the J gene lost 6 bases, with 19 bases spanning the gap. The CDR3 runs to 15 residues. The germline V gene encodes CDR1 SNHLY and CDR2 FYNNEI. For the CDR3, the DNA is TGTGCCAGCAGCGAGATGAGGACTGGAGGGGATACGCAGTATTTT. It specifies CASSEMRTGGDTQYF.

This chain uses TRBV7-2 with TRBJ2-2, with 7 bases fitting TRBD2. CDR3 size: 15 residues. CDR1 and CDR2 (germline): SGHTA, FQGNSA. The trim removed 5 bases at V and 3 bases at J, leaving 6 bases unmatched. In DNA, the CDR3 is TGTGCCAGCAGCGCTAGACTAGCCGACACCGGGGAGCTGTTTTTT. The encoded protein is CASSARLADTGELFF.

The V call is TRBV21-1, the J call TRBJ2-1; the DNA was not compared with TRBD2, the D call given in the table. TRBV21-1 is tagged as a pseudogene. This CDR3 region has 18 residues. Here the CDR3 reads CASSDGTSGSWAYNEQFF. The CDR3 bases are TGTGCCAGCAGCGACGGGACTAGCGGGAGTTGGGCTTACAATGAGCAGTTCTTC.

The V call is TRBV2, the J call TRBJ1-4; D not certain. The CDR3 extends over 13 amino acids. Trimming left V 1 base short and J 8 bases short, with 8 bases between. The V gene's germline CDR1 is SNHLY and CDR2 FYNNEI. The CDR3 region has the DNA TGTGCCAGCAGTGAAGATGTTTACGAAAAACTGTTTTTT. Translated: CASSEDVYEKLFF.

This clone was recorded many times. Within the sample, other DNA sequences also encode this same CDR3. The chain combines TRBV4-1 with TRBJ2-5; D might be TRBD1 or TRBD2, each matching 7 bases. CDR3 size: 15 residues. CDR1 MGHRA and CDR2 YSYEKL come from the germline V gene. Trimming removed 1 base at V and 3 bases at J, with 12 bases between. CDR3 loop: CASSQGPGGEETQYF. As DNA, the CDR3 is TGCGCCAGCAGCCAAGGTCCAGGGGGGGAAGAGACCCAGTACTTC.

This chain joins TRBV29-1 and TRBJ2-3, with D tentatively TRBD1 (5 bases). This CDR3 region has 14 residues. The V end lost 5 bases, the J end lost 1 base, and 13 bases lay between the germline ends. CDR1 and CDR2 from the germline V gene are SQVTM and ANQGSEA. This chain's CDR3 is CSVKQVFGTDTQYF. The CDR3 bases are TGCAGCGTTAAACAGGTATTCGGCACAGATACGCAGTATTTT.

The chain uses TRBV5-1 and TRBJ2-7, with TRBD2 matching over 7 bases. CDR3 length: 17 residues. The V gene's germline CDR1 is SGHRS and CDR2 YFSETQ. V gave up 3 bases and J gave up 3 bases; unmatched junction bases: 15. CDR3 bases: TGCGCCAGCAGCTCAGCTGGGGGGGGGACCACCTACTACGAGCAGTACTTC. It codes for CASSSAGGGTTYYEQYF. Full variable domain (rest looked up from reference TRBV5-1 and TRBJ2-7): KAGVTQTPRYLIKTRGQQVTLSCSPISGHRSVSWYQQTPGQGLQFLFEYFSETQRNKGNFPGRFSGRQFSNSRSEMNVSTLELGDSALYLCASSSAGGGTTYYEQYFGPGTRLTVT.

The chain links TRBV7-9 to TRBJ2-1, with 8 bases matching TRBD2. The CDR3 has 16 amino acids. Germline V CDR1 and CDR2: SEHNR, FQNEAQ (reference sequence). V trimming: 5 bases; J trimming: 7 bases; junction bases outside the gene matches: 13. The CDR3 sequence is CASSRGPAGVHNEQFF. The CDR3 DNA follows: TGTGCCAGCAGCCGGGGGCCAGCGGGAGTTCATAATGAGCAGTTCTTC.